The 6 T cell receptor beta chains below come from one sample, sequenced in a study of OX40 agonist ivuxolimab in advanced cancers. Repertoires were generated with immunoSEQ multiplex PCR, while TCRdb's copy carries only in-frame clones and drops some. Of 77,000 or so clones listed, 75% to 90% are singletons. Material: CD4+ or CD8+ T cells sorted from blood, obtained in a trial of the OX40 agonist ivuxolimab. The receptors were sampled from an adult with an advanced solid tumor such as melanoma, head and neck, liver or kidney cancer.

The gene calls are TRBV18 and TRBJ2-1; 10 positions agree with TRBD2. The CDR3 length is 13 residues. Germline CDR1 and CDR2: KGHSH and LQKENI. With 8 bases clipped from V and 7 bases from J, the junction kept 5 bases outside the gene matches. The CDR3 region is CASGTSERNEQFF. The CDR3 DNA reads TGTGCCAGCGGGACTAGCGAACGTAATGAGCAGTTCTTC. Combining the CDR3 with reference TRBV18 and TRBJ2-1 gives the whole variable domain NAGVMQNPRHLVRRRGQEARLRCSPMKGHSHVYWYRQLPEEGLKFMVYLQKENIIDESGMPKERFSAEFPKEGPSILRIQQVVRGDSAAYFCASGTSERNEQFFGPGTRLTVL.

J is TRBJ2-1 and V is TRBV7-3, with D unresolved. Germline V gives CDR1 SGHTA, CDR2 FQGTGA. Trimming shortened V by 2 bases and J by 7 bases, and 6 bases separated the two germline ends. CDR3 size: 12 residues. CDR3 residues: CASSLVLNEQFF. CDR3 nucleotides: TGTGCCAGCAGCTTAGTACTAAATGAGCAGTTCTTC.

The V and J genes are TRBV6-5 and TRBJ1-5, with a weak D call TRBD1 (5 bases). Germline-derived CDR1 and CDR2 are MNHEY and SVGAGI. V was clipped by 4 bases and J by 7 bases, with 14 bases between them. This CDR3 spans 14 amino acids. Written as DNA, the CDR3 is TGTGCCAGCAGTTCCGGGGGAATCATGCAGCCCCAGCATTTT. Protein: CASSSGGIMQPQHF.

V and J are TRBV18 and TRBJ1-2; perhaps TRBD1 as D (6 bases). Germline CDR1 reads KGHSH; CDR2 reads LQKENI. Trimming took off 3 bases at V and 2 bases at J, with 7 bases between the two ends. The CDR3 runs 13 residues. CDR3 bases: TGTGCCAGCTCACCGACAGGAAACTATGGCTACACCTTC. It is translated as CASSPTGNYGYTF.

The V and J genes are TRBV5-1 and TRBJ2-7; 7 nucleotides agree with TRBD1. V lost 2 bases and J lost 2; bases outside the gene matches: 7. This CDR3 region has 15 residues. CDR1 SGHRS and CDR2 YFSETQ come from the germline V gene. Written as DNA, the CDR3 is TGCGCCAGCAGCTTCGACAGGGCCTTTGCCTACGAGCAGTACTTC. Residues: CASSFDRAFAYEQYF.

The chain couples TRBV7-3 to TRBJ2-3; D possibly uses TRBD1 or TRBD2 (6 bases each). V lost 5 bases and J 10 bases, leaving 13 bases between the germline ends. Germline V gene lookup returns CDR1 SGHTA and CDR2 FQGTGA. The CDR3 has 12 amino acids. CDR3 coding DNA: TGTGCCAGCAGCGGCGGAGGGGGACCGCAGTATTTT. It encodes CASSGGGGPQYF. Combining the CDR3 with reference TRBV7-3 and TRBJ2-3 gives the whole variable domain GAGVSQTPSNKVTEKGKYVELRCDPISGHTALYWYRQSLGQGPEFLIYFQGTGAADDSGLPNDRFFAVRPEGSVSTLKIQRTERGDSAVYLCASSGGGGPQYFGPGTRLTVL.